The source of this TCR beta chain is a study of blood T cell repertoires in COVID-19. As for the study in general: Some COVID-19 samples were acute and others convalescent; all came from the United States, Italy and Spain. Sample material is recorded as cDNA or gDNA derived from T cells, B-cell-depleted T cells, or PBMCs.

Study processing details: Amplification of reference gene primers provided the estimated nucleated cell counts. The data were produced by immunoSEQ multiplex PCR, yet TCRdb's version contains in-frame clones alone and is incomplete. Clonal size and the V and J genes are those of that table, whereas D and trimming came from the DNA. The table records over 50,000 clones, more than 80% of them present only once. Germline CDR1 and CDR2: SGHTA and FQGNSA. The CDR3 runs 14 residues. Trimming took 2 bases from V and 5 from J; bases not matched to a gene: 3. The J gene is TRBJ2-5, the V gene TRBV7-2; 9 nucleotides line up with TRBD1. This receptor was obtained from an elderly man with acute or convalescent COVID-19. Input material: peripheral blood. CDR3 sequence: CASSLTGGAETQYF. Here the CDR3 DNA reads TGTGCCAGCAGCTTAACAGGGGGCGCCGAGACCCAGTACTTC. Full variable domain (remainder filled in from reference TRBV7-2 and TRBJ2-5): GAGVSQSPSNKVTEKGKDVELRCDPISGHTALYWYRQSLGQGLEFLIYFQGNSAPDKSGLPSDRFSAERTGGSVSTLTIQRTQQEDSAVYLCASSLTGGAETQYFGPGTRLLVL.